The source of this TCR beta chain is a study of a mutant IDH1 vaccine in newly diagnosed glioma. About the research overall: Eight vaccinations went to patients in weeks 1, 3, 5, 7, 11, 15, 19, 23. Before enrollment, the patients had been treated with radiotherapy alone, temozolomide alone, or both together. Most of them had received both. General observations from the study: Pseudoprogression apparently lacked any relation to changes in top peripheral T cell clonotypes.

Noted time point: week 11, during vaccination. Alongside topical imiquimod, each dose of vaccine comprised 300 ug of mutant IDH1 20-mer peptide. The donors had new WHO grade 3 or 4 astrocytomas; these were IDH1-mutant and ATRX-lost. Germline V gene lookup returns CDR1 MDHEN and CDR2 SYDVKM. The V gene lost 6 bases and the J gene lost 5 bases, with 8 bases spanning the gap. The CDR3 runs to 12 residues. In regard to this clone: Its antigen is currently unknown.

Sequencing was performed with immunoSEQ multiplex PCR; in TCRdb, only in-frame clones are kept and a portion is missing. The sample includes about 110,000 clones, 85% to 90% of them seen just once. This chain joins TRBV28 and TRBJ2-1; possibly TRBD2 for D (5 bases). The origin of this receptor is a woman in her fifties or sixties with glioma. The sample in question was PBMCs, obtained from a glioma patient whose treatment included an IDH1 peptide vaccine. The CDR3 is CASRTNNNEQFF. CDR3 nucleotides: TGTGCCAGCAGGACTAATAACAATGAGCAGTTCTTC.